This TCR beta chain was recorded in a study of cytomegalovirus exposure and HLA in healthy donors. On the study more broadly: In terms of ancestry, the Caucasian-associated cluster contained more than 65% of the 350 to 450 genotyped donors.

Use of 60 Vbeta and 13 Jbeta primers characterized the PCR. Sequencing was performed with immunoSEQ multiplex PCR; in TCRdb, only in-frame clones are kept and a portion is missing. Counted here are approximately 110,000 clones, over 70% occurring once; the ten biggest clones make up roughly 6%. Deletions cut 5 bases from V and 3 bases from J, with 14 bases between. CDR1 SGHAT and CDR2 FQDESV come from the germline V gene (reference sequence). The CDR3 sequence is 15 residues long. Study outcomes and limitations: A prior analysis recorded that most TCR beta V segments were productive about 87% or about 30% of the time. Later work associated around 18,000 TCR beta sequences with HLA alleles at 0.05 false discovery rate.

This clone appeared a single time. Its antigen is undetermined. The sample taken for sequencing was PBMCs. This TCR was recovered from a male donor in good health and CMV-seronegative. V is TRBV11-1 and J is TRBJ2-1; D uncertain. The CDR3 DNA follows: TGTGCCAGCAGCCCGTCGAGAGTCCACTACAATGAGCAGTTCTTC. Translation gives CASSPSRVHYNEQFF.